The rows below give T cell receptor beta chains drawn from one sample of a study of T cells after yellow fever vaccination. TCRdb used MiXCR to reprocess the 5' RACE reads, holding one entry per CDR3 protein. The table shows some 70,000 distinct CDR3 sequences, with over 6% occurring only once. Specimen: CD8+ T cells sorted from PBMCs, collected about 41 days after the first yellow fever vaccination. All receptors derive from a man between 18 and 35 years old who received the YFV17D yellow fever vaccine. CDR3s include the opening cysteine and the closing phenylalanine or tryptophan. A D gene is named only where the DNA matches it firmly. Clone size, where shown, is once, few, many, or a class for clones that have expanded.

size	V	J	D	CDR3	DNA
many	TRBV6-5	TRBJ2-5	TRBD1	CASSYSTGGGKTQYF	TGTGCCAGCAGTTACTCGACAGGGGGCGGGAAGACCCAGTACTTC
-	TRBV5-1	TRBJ2-1	TRBD2	CASSTSGGLYNEQFF	TGCGCCAGCAGCACAAGCGGGGGGCTATACAATGAGCAGTTCTTC
-	TRBV7-9	TRBJ1-2	-	CASSPQVGRPYTF	TGTGCCAGCAGCCCTCAGGTCGGACGGCCCTACACCTTC
few	TRBV6-2/TRBV6-3	TRBJ2-1	TRBD2	CASSYRTSGYNEQFF	TGTGCCAGCAGTTATCGGACTAGCGGTTACAATGAGCAGTTCTTC
many	TRBV29-1	TRBJ2-3	-	CSVGDADTQYF	TGCAGCGTTGGAGACGCAGATACGCAGTATTTT
-	TRBV6-5	TRBJ1-2	-	CASSSAPASYGYTF	TGTGCCAGCAGTTCTGCCCCGGCCAGCTATGGCTACACCTTC
many	TRBV29-1	TRBJ2-3	TRBD1	CSVDADRGSEDTQYF	TGCAGCGTTGATGCGGACAGGGGAAGTGAAGATACGCAGTATTTT
many	TRBV7-7	TRBJ2-1	TRBD2	CASSHRRSGGDSYNEQFF	TGTGCCAGCAGCCACCGGAGGAGCGGGGGAGACTCATACAATGAGCAGTTCTTC
-	TRBV5-1	TRBJ1-1	-	CASSLAGEGVTEAFF	TGCGCCAGCAGCTTGGCGGGGGAAGGGGTCACTGAAGCTTTCTTT
-	TRBV7-6	TRBJ2-5	TRBD1	CASSHEDRGLWETQYF	TGTGCCAGCAGCCATGAGGACAGGGGGCTCTGGGAGACCCAGTACTTC